This is a list of T cell receptor beta chains from one sample in a study of blood T cells in healthy people across ages. TCRdb re-called the 5' RACE reads through MiXCR, storing one row per CDR3 protein. The sample has hundreds of thousands of distinct CDR3 sequences; about 50% are singletons. Sequences were obtained from blood. The receptor source for this set is a woman of 80 years or more in good health. The CDR3 runs from the conserved cysteine through the conserved F or W. The order of the fields is J gene, clone size, V gene, D gene, CDR3 length, CDR3 protein, CDR3 DNA. The D gene is left open where the match is weak. Only part of the rows carry a size: once, few, many, or a class if the clone is expanded.

TRBJ1-2,NA,TRBV18,NA,12,CASSPEVDGYTF,TGTGCCAGCTCACCGGAGGTGGATGGCTACACCTTC
TRBJ1-1,NA,TRBV5-1,NA,14,CAGGPDSGNTEAFF,TGCGCCGGCGGACCGGACAGCGGGAACACTGAAGCTTTCTTT
TRBJ2-3,few,TRBV28,NA,13,CASSLSPTDTQYF,TGTGCCAGCAGTTTATCCCCCACAGATACGCAGTATTTT
TRBJ2-3,NA,TRBV11-2,NA,13,CASSVAGSRYAYF,TGTGCCAGCAGCGTAGCCGGGTCCAGATACGCGTATTTT
TRBJ2-1,few,TRBV5-1,TRBD2,15,CASSPSGATNNEQFF,TGCGCCAGCAGCCCAAGCGGGGCAACCAACAATGAGCAGTTCTTC
TRBJ2-5,NA,TRBV7-2,NA,14,CASSLVRGEETQYF,TGTGCCAGCAGCTTAGTCAGGGGAGAGGAGACCCAGTACTTC
TRBJ2-7,few,TRBV28,TRBD2,16,CASGTSGRFLSYEQYF,TGTGCCAGCGGGACTAGCGGGAGGTTCCTCTCCTACGAGCAGTACTTC
TRBJ2-7,once,TRBV7-3,NA,15,CASSSGTSEYNEQYF,TGTGCCAGCAGCTCAGGGACGAGTGAGTACAATGAGCAGTACTTC
TRBJ2-3,many,TRBV24-1,TRBD1,16,CATSDSGTGRSDTQYF,TGTGCCACCAGTGACTCCGGGACAGGCAGGTCGGATACGCAGTATTTT
TRBJ1-5,once,TRBV15,NA,15,CATPPGGQINQPQHF,TGTGCCACTCCGCCGGGCGGACAAATCAATCAGCCCCAGCATTTT
TRBJ2-3,NA,TRBV29-1,TRBD2,13,CSVASGRKNTQYF,TGCAGCGTTGCTAGCGGGAGGAAGAATACGCAGTATTTT
TRBJ2-3,NA,TRBV5-1,NA,14,CASTHGGITDTQYF,TGCGCCAGCACCCATGGGGGGATCACAGATACGCAGTATTTT
TRBJ1-1,many,TRBV6-4,NA,14,CASKDHSMNTEAFF,TGTGCCAGCAAAGATCACAGTATGAACACTGAAGCTTTCTTT
TRBJ2-7,NA,TRBV12-3/TRBV12-4,TRBD1,16,CASTHGPGQGSYEQYF,TGTGCCAGCACCCACGGTCCGGGACAGGGATCCTACGAGCAGTACTTC
TRBJ2-7,NA,TRBV6-5,NA,14,CASSPADPSYEQYF,TGTGCCAGCAGCCCAGCTGACCCCTCCTACGAGCAGTACTTC
TRBJ2-3,many,TRBV29-1,NA,13,CSVKGGSTDTQYF,TGCAGCGTCAAGGGCGGGAGCACAGATACGCAGTATTTT
TRBJ1-5,NA,TRBV7-2,TRBD1,15,CASSSGTGLNQPQHF,TGTGCCAGCAGCTCGGGGACAGGGCTGAATCAGCCCCAGCATTTT
TRBJ2-1,NA,TRBV18,TRBD2,16,CASSPRTSGGSNEQLF,TGTGCCAGCTCACCCAGGACTAGCGGGGGGTCGAATGAGCAGTTGTTC
TRBJ1-2,NA,TRBV4-2,NA,14,CASSQDLMSYGYTF,TGTGCCAGCAGCCAAGACCTGATGAGCTATGGCTACACCTTC
TRBJ2-7,NA,TRBV28,NA,15,CASSSPPGHLYEQYF,TGTGCCAGCAGTTCACCACCGGGACACCTCTACGAGCAGTACTTC
TRBJ2-5,NA,TRBV5-5,NA,14,CASSSQDPAGTQYF,TGTGCCAGCAGCTCCCAAGACCCGGCGGGAACCCAGTACTTC